This T cell receptor beta chain was identified during a study of T cell clones after liver transplantation. The overall study: Apart from a few HCV-positive recipients, transplants were for non-autoimmune, non-viral reasons.

This CDR3 comprises 15 residues. From germline, CDR1 is SNHLY and CDR2 FYNNEI. V was pared by 1 base and J by 3 bases, with 0 bases of the junction left unmatched. Study-wide results and caveats: Rather than being deleted, graft donor-reactive T cells may have moved into the graft. Low donor cell numbers restricted donor-reactive repertoire measurement in a couple of subjects.

Only in-frame clones appear in the TCRdb table, and some are missing; sequencing was by immunoSEQ multiplex PCR. The sample includes tens of thousands of clones, 80% of them seen just once. As for this clone: Its matching antigen is unknown.

The material was CD4+ T cells from blood, obtained 12 months after liver transplant. This chain uses TRBV2 with TRBJ2-3; 11 positions match TRBD2. This TCR was recovered from a human patient who received a liver transplant. The graft donor may be the source of some T cells. CDR3 coding DNA: TGTGCCAGCAGTGAAGGACTAGCGGGGACAGATACGCAGTATTTT. It specifies CASSEGLAGTDTQYF.